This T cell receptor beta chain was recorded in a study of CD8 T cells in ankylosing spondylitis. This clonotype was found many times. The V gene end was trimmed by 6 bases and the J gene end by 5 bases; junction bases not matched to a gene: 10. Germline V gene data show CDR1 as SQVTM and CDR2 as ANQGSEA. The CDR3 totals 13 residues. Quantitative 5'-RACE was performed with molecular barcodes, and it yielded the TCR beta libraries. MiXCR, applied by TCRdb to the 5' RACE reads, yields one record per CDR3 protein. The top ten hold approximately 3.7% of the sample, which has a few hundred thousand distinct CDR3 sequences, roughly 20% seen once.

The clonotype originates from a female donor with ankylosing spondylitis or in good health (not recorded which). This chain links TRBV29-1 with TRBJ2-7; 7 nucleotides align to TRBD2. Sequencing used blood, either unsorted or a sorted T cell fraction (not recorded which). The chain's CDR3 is CSVATGTTNEQYF. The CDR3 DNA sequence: TGCAGCGTCGCTACCGGGACTACAAACGAGCAGTACTTC.